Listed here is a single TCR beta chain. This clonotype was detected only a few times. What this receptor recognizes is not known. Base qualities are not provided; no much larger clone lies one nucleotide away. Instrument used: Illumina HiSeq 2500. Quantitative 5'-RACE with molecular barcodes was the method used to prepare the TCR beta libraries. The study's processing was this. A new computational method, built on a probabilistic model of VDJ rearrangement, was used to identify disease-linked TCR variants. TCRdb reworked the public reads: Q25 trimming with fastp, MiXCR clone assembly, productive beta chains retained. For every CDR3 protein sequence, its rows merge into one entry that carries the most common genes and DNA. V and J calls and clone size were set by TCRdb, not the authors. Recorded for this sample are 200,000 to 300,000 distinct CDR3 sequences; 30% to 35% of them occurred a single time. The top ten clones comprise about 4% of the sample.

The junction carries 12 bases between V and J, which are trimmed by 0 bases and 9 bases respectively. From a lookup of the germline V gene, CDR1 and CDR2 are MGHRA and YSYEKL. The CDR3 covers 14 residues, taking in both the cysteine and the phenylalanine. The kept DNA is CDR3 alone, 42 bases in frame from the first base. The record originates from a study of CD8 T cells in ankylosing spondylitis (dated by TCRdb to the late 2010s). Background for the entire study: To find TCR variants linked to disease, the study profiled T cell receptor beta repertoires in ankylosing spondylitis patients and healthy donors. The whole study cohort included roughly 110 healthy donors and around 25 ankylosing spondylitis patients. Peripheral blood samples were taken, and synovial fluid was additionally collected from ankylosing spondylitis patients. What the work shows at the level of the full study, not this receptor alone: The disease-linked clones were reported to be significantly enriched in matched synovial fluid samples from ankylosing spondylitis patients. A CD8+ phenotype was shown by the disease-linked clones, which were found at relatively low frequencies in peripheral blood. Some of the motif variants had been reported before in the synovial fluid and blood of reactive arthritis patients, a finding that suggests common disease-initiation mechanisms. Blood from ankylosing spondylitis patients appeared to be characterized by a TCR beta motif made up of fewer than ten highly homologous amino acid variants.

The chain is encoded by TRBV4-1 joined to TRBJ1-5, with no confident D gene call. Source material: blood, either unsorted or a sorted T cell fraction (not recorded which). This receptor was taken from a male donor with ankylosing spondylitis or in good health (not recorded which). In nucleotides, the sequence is TGCGCCAGCAGCCAAGAGCGGGGTGCCTGGCCCCAGCATTTT. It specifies CASSQERGAWPQHF.